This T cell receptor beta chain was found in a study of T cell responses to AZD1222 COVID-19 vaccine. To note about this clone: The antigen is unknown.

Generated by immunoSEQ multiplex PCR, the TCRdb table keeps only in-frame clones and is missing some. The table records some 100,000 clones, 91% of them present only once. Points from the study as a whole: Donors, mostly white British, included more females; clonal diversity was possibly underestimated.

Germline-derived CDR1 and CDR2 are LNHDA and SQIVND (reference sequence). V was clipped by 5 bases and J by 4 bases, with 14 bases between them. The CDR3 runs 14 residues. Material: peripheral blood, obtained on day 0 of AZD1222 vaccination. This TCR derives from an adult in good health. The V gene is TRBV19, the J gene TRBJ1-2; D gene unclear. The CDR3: CASSFVPSVYGYTF. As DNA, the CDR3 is TGTGCCAGTAGTTTCGTCCCGAGTGTCTATGGCTACACCTTC.